This entry describes one TCR beta chain. Antigen specificity is unknown. Trimming shortened V by 7 bases and J by 9 bases, and 16 bases separated the two germline ends. The CDR3 sequence is 12 residues long. Germline V gives CDR1 SQVTM, CDR2 ANQGSEA. Each diagnosis was grounded in clinical symptoms, serum thyroxine and TRAb, thyroid ultrasound, and orbital computed tomography. This record comes from a study of T cells in Graves' hyperthyroidism and ophthalmopathy. Study-level findings and limits: Ophthalmopathy could be told apart from stable hyperthyroidism with a 13 V-J model. Before onset, by a median of around six months, the model predicted ophthalmopathy.

TCR beta CDR3 region amplification was performed from RNA transcripts. The TCR CDR3 was amplified in a first-round RT-PCR using the HTBI primer set. TCRdb recomputed calls from the multiplex PCR reads with MiXCR, one row per CDR3 protein. This table has hundreds of thousands of distinct CDR3 sequences, 15% to 19% appearing once. This sequence was found in a woman aged 18-29 years with Graves' hyperthyroidism that later progressed to Graves' ophthalmopathy. This rearrangement joins TRBV29-1 to TRBJ2-1; the D gene could be TRBD1 or TRBD2 (6 bases each). The sequenced sample was blood. DNA of the CDR3: TGCAGCGCGTCTGAACAGGGAGGTGAGCAGTTCTTC. Its translation is CSASEQGGEQFF.